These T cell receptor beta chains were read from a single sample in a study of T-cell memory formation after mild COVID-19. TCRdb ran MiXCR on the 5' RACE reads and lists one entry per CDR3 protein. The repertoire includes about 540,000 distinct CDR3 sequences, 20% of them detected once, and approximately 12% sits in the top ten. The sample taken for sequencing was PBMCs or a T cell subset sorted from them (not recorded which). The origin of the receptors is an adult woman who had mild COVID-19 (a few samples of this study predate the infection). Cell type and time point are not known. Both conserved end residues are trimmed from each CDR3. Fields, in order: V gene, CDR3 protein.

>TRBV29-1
SALQAKRESYNEQF
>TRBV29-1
SVHGLAGLSAGELF
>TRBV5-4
ASSLAGTQETQY
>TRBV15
ATSILTDGYT
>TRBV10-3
AIQGHLSPLH
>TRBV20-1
SAARSGDAETQY
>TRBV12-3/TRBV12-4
ASMRSSGNETQY
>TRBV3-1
ASRGGWGTQETQY
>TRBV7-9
ASSLALERTDTQY
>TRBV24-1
ATRRGSTDTQY
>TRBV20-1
SASRGRSNEQF
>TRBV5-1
ASSLSTGAVYNEQF